The 32 T cell receptor beta chains reported below all come from one sample, sequenced in a study of T cell repertoires in cytomegalovirus infection. Their target antigens are unknown. TCRdb fed the reads into MiXCR, producing one record per CDR3 protein. The sample comprises approximately 1,000,000 distinct CDR3 sequences, roughly 30% of which are singletons, and more than 12% rests with the top ten. The sequences come from cultured CD8+ T cells from PBMCs, collected from culture after CMV antigen stimulation. These receptors came from a human donor in good health (CMV status not recorded). Some clones in this sample may be carry-over from other donors' samples.

In this sample, this clonotype turned up a few times. V usage is TRBV9 and J usage is TRBJ1-2; D not certain. In germline, CDR1 is SGDLS, CDR2 YYNGEE. This CDR3 comprises 12 residues. V was pared by 3 bases and J by 8 bases, with 11 bases between. The CDR3 is CASSGDGPGYTF. CDR3 nucleotide sequence: TGTGCCAGCAGCGGCGACGGACCGGGCTACACCTTC.

This clonotype was seen a few times. J is TRBJ2-3 and V is TRBV7-9; 8 bases line up with TRBD2. The CDR3 is made up of 16 amino acids. The germline V gene encodes CDR1 SEHNR and CDR2 FQNEAQ (reference sequence). With 5 bases clipped from V and 6 bases from J, the junction kept 13 bases outside the gene matches. The DNA for the CDR3 is TGTGCCAGCAGCCCCCCGGGGGGGGGGGCTTCGGATACGCAGTATTTT. Residues: CASSPPGGGASDTQYF.

This clonotype was observed at least ten times. The chain is built from TRBV28 and TRBJ1-5, with a possible D match to TRBD1 (6 bases). Per the germline V gene, CDR1 is MDHEN and CDR2 is SYDVKM. This CDR3 region has 15 residues. Trimming left V 2 bases short and J 2 bases short, with 10 bases between. The CDR3 DNA reads as TGTGCCAGCAGTTTAACAGGGTTTGGCAATCAGCCCCAGCATTTT. It translates to CASSLTGFGNQPQHF.

This clonotype was seen more than once but under ten times. This rearrangement joins TRBV27 to TRBJ2-7, with D possibly being TRBD1 (5 bases). The CDR3 runs to 14 residues. CDR1 and CDR2 from the germline V gene are MNHEY and SMNVEV (reference sequence). The V gene lost 4 bases and the J gene lost 0 bases, with 10 bases spanning the gap. The CDR3 spells CASSWTSGSYEQYV. The CDR3 nucleotides are TGTGCCAGCAGTTGGACATCAGGCTCCTACGAGCAGTACGTC.

V and J are TRBV11-1 and TRBJ1-2; 9 bases fit TRBD1. Germline CDR1 SGHAT, CDR2 FQDESV (reference sequence). This CDR3 is 15 amino acids long. Losses at the gene ends were 11 bases for V and 2 bases for J; bases not matched to a gene: 12. The CDR3 reads CASAKSDRGNYGYTF. Written as DNA, the CDR3 is TGTGCCTCTGCGAAATCGGACAGGGGAAACTATGGCTACACCTTC.

The J gene is TRBJ2-2, the V gene TRBV4-1; perhaps TRBD2 as D (5 bases). Deletions cut 2 bases from V and 1 base from J, with 11 bases between. CDR3 size: 16 residues. Germline lookup yields CDR1 MGHRA and CDR2 YSYEKL. CDR3 sequence: CASSQSGLQNTGELFF. CDR3 coding DNA: TGCGCCAGCAGCCAAAGCGGACTCCAGAACACCGGGGAGCTGTTTTTT.

J is TRBJ2-5 and V is TRBV4-1; either TRBD1 or TRBD2 may supply D (6 bases each). The V and J ends lost 0 bases and 5 bases respectively, with 16 bases between them. Per the germline V gene, CDR1 is MGHRA and CDR2 is YSYEKL. The CDR3 spans 16 residues. The CDR3 loop is CASSQDRSGAGETQYF. As DNA, the CDR3 is TGCGCCAGCAGCCAAGATAGGTCGGGGGCTGGGGAGACCCAGTACTTC.

The chain combines TRBV5-1 with TRBJ1-2; D remains unclear. This CDR3 spans 13 amino acids. Trimming removed 0 bases at V and 3 bases at J, with 6 bases between. From germline, CDR1 is SGHRS and CDR2 YFSETQ. The CDR3 here is CASSLVDDYGYTF. As DNA, the CDR3 is TGCGCCAGCAGCTTGGTAGATGACTATGGCTACACCTTC.

DNA of the CDR3: TGTGCCAGCTACGACAGCTATAGCAATCAGCCCCAGCATTTT. Translating gives CASYDSYSNQPQHF. This chain connects TRBV28 to TRBJ1-5, with D possibly TRBD1 on 5 matching bases. The CDR3 loop spans 14 amino acids. The germline V gene has CDR1 MDHEN and CDR2 SYDVKM. The V end was cut by 8 bases, the J end by 0 bases, with 11 bases between.

This clonotype was observed a few times. This chain connects TRBV6-6 to TRBJ2-1; 7 bases agree with TRBD2. The CDR3 sequence is 17 residues long. Germline lookup yields CDR1 MNHNY and CDR2 SVGAGI (reference sequence). The V segment lost 2 bases and the J segment 3 bases; nucleotides outside the gene matches: 10. The CDR3 region has the DNA TGTGCCAGCAGTTACATTGGGGGGGGTCCATTCTACAATGAGCAGTTCTTC. This encodes CASSYIGGGPFYNEQFF.

The genes are TRBV11-2 and TRBJ1-1, with D uncertain. This CDR3 has 14 residues. The V and J ends lost 4 bases and 4 bases respectively, with 13 bases between them. CDR1 and CDR2 (germline): SGHAT, FQNNGV. CDR3: CASSSGSWGTEAFF. DNA of the CDR3: TGTGCCAGCAGCTCTGGGTCCTGGGGCACTGAAGCTTTCTTT.

Ten or more counts support this clonotype. The V call is TRBV6-6, the J call TRBJ2-1; D perhaps matches TRBD1 (6 bases). Per the germline V gene, CDR1 is MNHNY and CDR2 is SVGAGI (reference sequence). The germline V and J ends were trimmed by 7 bases and 0 bases, with 13 bases remaining between them. CDR3 size: 15 residues. The CDR3 here is CASNPYRASYNEQFF. The CDR3 bases are TGTGCCAGCAATCCGTACAGGGCCTCCTACAATGAGCAGTTCTTC.

The V gene is TRBV2, the J gene TRBJ2-7, with D tentatively TRBD1 or TRBD2 (5 bases each). Germline V gene data show CDR1 as SNHLY and CDR2 as FYNNEI. The CDR3 runs to 14 residues. With 5 bases removed from V and 1 base from J, the gap between germline ends came to 12 bases. The CDR3 bases are TGTGCCAGCAGTACCGGGACGCTTTCCTACGAGCAGTACTTC. Amino acids: CASSTGTLSYEQYF.

This clonotype appeared many times. The chain recombines TRBV6-2 or TRBV6-3 with TRBJ1-5; D is ambiguous. The CDR3 length is 15 residues. Germline V gene data show CDR1 as MNHEY and CDR2 as SVGEGT. V lost 6 bases and J 0 bases, leaving 12 bases between the germline ends. The CDR3 sequence is CASSDGGYSNQPQHF. The CDR3 DNA reads as TGTGCCAGCAGCGACGGAGGGTATAGCAATCAGCCCCAGCATTTT.

This clonotype was seen at least ten times. The J gene is TRBJ2-1, the V gene TRBV6-2 or TRBV6-3, with a tentative D call TRBD1 (5 bases). V was clipped by 4 bases and J by 3 bases, with 22 bases between them. This CDR3 contains 18 residues. Germline values: CDR1 MNHEY, CDR2 SVGEGT. CDR3 amino acids: CASSSDTLKTPYYNEQFF. The CDR3, as DNA: TGTGCCAGCAGTTCGGACACCCTCAAGACCCCCTACTACAATGAGCAGTTCTTC.

This clonotype was found many times. This chain joins TRBV7-9 and TRBJ2-2; D gene ambiguous. There are 11 residues in the CDR3. Trimming stripped 5 bases from V and 5 bases from J, with 3 bases between. Looked up from germline, CDR1 is SEHNR and CDR2 is FQNEAQ (reference sequence). CDR3 sequence reads: CASSRTGELFF. DNA for the CDR3: TGTGCCAGCAGCCGGACCGGGGAGCTGTTTTTT.

This clonotype occurred a few times. The chain recombines TRBV6-2 or TRBV6-3 with TRBJ1-5; D gene uncertain. Trimming cost V 2 bases and J 3 bases, with 14 bases left between them. CDR1 and CDR2 (germline): MNHEY, SVGEGT. This CDR3 spans 16 amino acids. The CDR3 loop reads CASSYGFHSPNQPQHF. CDR3 DNA: TGTGCCAGCAGTTACGGTTTCCATTCCCCCAATCAGCCCCAGCATTTT.

This clonotype has only a few counts. The chain has TRBV6-2 or TRBV6-3 and TRBJ1-6; TRBD1 might be the D (5 bases). Germline CDR1 reads MNHEY; CDR2 reads SVGEGT. V dropped 8 bases and J dropped 7 bases, with 18 bases sitting between them. This CDR3 is built from 15 residues. The CDR3 DNA follows: TGTGCCAGCGACACCGGGGCAGGAACGAATTCACCCCTCCACTTT. As protein: CASDTGAGTNSPLHF.

This clonotype was detected a few times. V usage is TRBV10-3 and J usage is TRBJ2-3; 7 positions agree with TRBD2. Germline CDR1 reads ENHRY; CDR2 reads SYGVKD. V lost 6 bases, J lost 0 bases, and 3 bases stayed unmatched. This CDR3 has 14 amino acids. CDR3 coding DNA: TGTGCCATCAGACGGGGGGATAGCACAGATACGCAGTATTTT. Amino acids: CAIRRGDSTDTQYF.

The chain carries TRBV2 and TRBJ1-5; D may be TRBD1 (6 bases). Trimming took 3 bases from V and 2 from J, leaving 17 bases between them. CDR1 and CDR2 (germline): SNHLY, FYNNEI. This CDR3 region has 17 residues. The CDR3: CASSDGSQGSRNQPQHF. For the CDR3, the DNA is TGTGCCAGCAGTGACGGTTCACAGGGAAGTCGCAATCAGCCCCAGCATTTT.

The chain has TRBV2 and TRBJ1-4, with 9 bases fitting TRBD1. The CDR3 has 16 amino acids. J lost 1 base, V lost 6 bases, and 6 bases had no gene match. Germline loops: CDR1 SNHLY, CDR2 FYNNEI. CDR3 DNA: TGTGCCAGCAGGGCTGGACAGGGGAGAACTAATGAAAAACTGTTTTTT. It is translated as CASRAGQGRTNEKLFF.

This clonotype was observed a handful of times. The J gene is TRBJ1-2, the V gene TRBV6-5, with a possible D match to TRBD1 (6 bases). The germline V and J ends were trimmed by 5 bases and 5 bases, with 18 bases remaining between them. Germline V lookup: CDR1 MNHEY, CDR2 SVGAGI. The CDR3 loop spans 15 amino acids. The CDR3 loop is CASSTTLTGWYGYTF. DNA for the CDR3: TGTGCCAGCAGTACGACCTTGACAGGCTGGTATGGCTACACCTTC.

This rearrangement joins TRBV29-1 to TRBJ1-2; D gene ambiguous. Germline values: CDR1 SQVTM, CDR2 ANQGSEA. CDR3 size: 11 residues. The germline V and J ends were trimmed by 4 bases and 8 bases, with 11 bases remaining between them. The CDR3 DNA sequence: TGCAGCGTTGCGGTGAGATACGGCTACACCTTC. This encodes CSVAVRYGYTF.

About this clonotype: This may be a read error: a much more frequent sequence differs by one nucleotide. The chain employs TRBV7-2 and TRBJ2-7, with 7 nucleotides matching TRBD1. Per germline, CDR1 SGHTA and CDR2 FQGNSA. The CDR3 covers 15 residues. CDR3 protein: CVSSLVETGSHEQYF. For the CDR3, the DNA is TGTGTCAGCAGCTTAGTAGAGACAGGGTCCCACGAGCAGTACTTC.

This clonotype was seen more than once but under ten times. The V call is TRBV12-3 or TRBV12-4, the J call TRBJ1-2; D unresolved. V was shortened by 5 bases and J by 1 base, with 8 bases between the two germline ends. There are 13 residues in the CDR3. The CDR3 sequence: CASSETLNYGYTF. CDR3 coding DNA: TGTGCCAGCAGTGAGACACTTAACTATGGCTACACCTTC.

This clonotype was observed at least ten times. The genes are TRBV7-2 and TRBJ2-6, with no clear D. Trimming removed 7 bases from V and 0 bases from J, with 13 bases in between. The CDR3 extends over 16 amino acids. Per the germline V gene, CDR1 is SGHTA and CDR2 is FQGNSA. The CDR3 nucleotides are TGTGCCAGCATTAACTTACGGAGCTCTGGGGCCAACGTCCTGACTTTC. As protein: CASINLRSSGANVLTF.

The V gene is TRBV27, the J gene TRBJ2-5; 7 nucleotides align to TRBD2. This CDR3 has 14 amino acids. The J segment lost 5 bases and the V segment lost 5 bases, leaving 8 bases of the junction unmatched. Germline V gene data show CDR1 as MNHEY and CDR2 as SMNVEV (reference sequence). The CDR3 sequence is CASSAWGGTETQYF. Written as DNA, the CDR3 is TGTGCCAGCAGTGCCTGGGGGGGTACGGAGACCCAGTACTTC.

V and J are TRBV20-1 and TRBJ1-1; D gene unclear. The CDR3 length is 9 residues. CDR1 DFQATT and CDR2 SNEGSKA come from the germline V gene (reference sequence). The V end lost 6 bases, the J end lost 8 bases, and 7 bases lay between the germline ends. CDR3 region: CSAISEAFF. The CDR3 nucleotides read TGCAGTGCAATCAGCGAAGCTTTCTTT.

The V gene is TRBV27, the J gene TRBJ1-1; the D is unclear. Germline V gives CDR1 MNHEY, CDR2 SMNVEV (reference sequence). CDR3 length: 13 amino acids. The V end lost 8 bases, the J end lost 4 bases, and 14 bases lay between the germline ends. The CDR3 sequence is CASLTGGSTEAFF. The CDR3 DNA sequence: TGTGCCAGCCTGACGGGAGGTAGCACTGAAGCTTTCTTT.

This clonotype was picked up many times. The rearrangement joins TRBV7-6 to TRBJ2-1, with 11 bases identical to TRBD2. In germline, CDR1 is SGHVS, CDR2 FNYEAQ. V lost 4 bases, J lost 8 bases, and 10 bases stayed unmatched. The CDR3 has 16 amino acids. CDR3 coding DNA: TGTGCCAGCAGCTCCTCCGGGACTAGCGGCCCGGATGAGCAGTTCTTC. Amino acids: CASSSSGTSGPDEQFF.

This clonotype occurred once. One end of the junction is discordant with germline, which a read error may explain. The J gene is TRBJ1-5, the V gene TRBV7-9; D is unclear. This CDR3 has 14 residues. Germline loops: CDR1 SEHNR, CDR2 FQNEAQ (reference sequence). This chain's CDR3 is CASSEESRGQAQHF. The CDR3 nucleotides read TGTGCCAGCAGCGAAGAATCCCGGGGTCAGGCCCAGCATTTT.

With regard to this clonotype: A much larger clone lies a single base off, so this may be a read error. This sequence joins TRBV2 and TRBJ1-1; D possibly corresponds to TRBD1 (6 bases). The CDR3 consists of 11 residues. Germline CDR1 and CDR2: SNHLY and FYNNEI. The V gene lost 6 bases and the J gene lost 9 bases, with 11 bases spanning the gap. CDR3 nucleotides: TGTGCCAGCAGCTTGGACAGAAAAGCTTTCTTT. Protein product: CASSLDRKAFF.